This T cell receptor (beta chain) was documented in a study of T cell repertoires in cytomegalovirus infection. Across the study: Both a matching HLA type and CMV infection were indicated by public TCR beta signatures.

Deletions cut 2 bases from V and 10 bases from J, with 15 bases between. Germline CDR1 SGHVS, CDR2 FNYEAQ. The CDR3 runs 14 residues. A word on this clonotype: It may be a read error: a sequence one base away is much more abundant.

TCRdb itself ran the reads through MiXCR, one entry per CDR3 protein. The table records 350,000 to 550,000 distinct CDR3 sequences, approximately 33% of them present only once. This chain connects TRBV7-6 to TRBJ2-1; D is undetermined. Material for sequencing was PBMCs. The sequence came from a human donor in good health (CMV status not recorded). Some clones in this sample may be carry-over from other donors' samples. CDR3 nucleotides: TGTGCCAGCAGCTTATCGGTCCCGACGAGGGAGCAGTTCTTC. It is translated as CASSLSVPTREQFF. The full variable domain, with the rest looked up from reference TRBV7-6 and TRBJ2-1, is GAGVSQSPRYKVTKRGQDVALRCDPISGHVSLYWYRQALGQGPEFLTYFNYEAQQDKSGLPNDRFSAERPEGSISTLTIQRTEQRDSAMYRCASSLSVPTREQFFGPGTRLTVL.